These T cell receptor beta chains were read from a single sample in a study of T cell responses to AZD1222 COVID-19 vaccine. Data came from immunoSEQ multiplex PCR; TCRdb stores just in-frame clones and leaves some out. The sample lists some 160,000 clones; 92% were seen once. The sequencing used peripheral blood, collected on day 0 of AZD1222 vaccination. All receptors come from an adult in good health. CDR3s include the opening cysteine and the closing phenylalanine or tryptophan. Each record gives: D gene, V gene, J gene, clone size, CDR3 DNA, CDR3 protein. The D gene is left open where the match is weak. Rows give clone size only sometimes, using once, few, many, or a class for an expanded clone.

-,TRBV10-3,TRBJ2-7,-,TGTGCCATCAGTGAGTCGACTTACGAGCAGTACTTC,CAISESTYEQYF
-,TRBV3-1/TRBV3-2,TRBJ2-1,-,TGTGCCAGCAGCCAAGATCGAGCACCGTACAATGAGCAGTTCTTC,CASSQDRAPYNEQFF
TRBD1,TRBV9,TRBJ1-4,-,TGTGCCAGCAGCCCAGGACAGGGCATTCCTAATGAAAAACTGTTTTTT,CASSPGQGIPNEKLFF
TRBD1,TRBV27,TRBJ2-7,-,TGTGCCAGCAGTCCCACGACAGGGGACCCCTACGAGCAGTACTTC,CASSPTTGDPYEQYF
-,TRBV5-1,TRBJ2-5,-,TGCGCCAGCAGCTTGGCCCAAAGGGCAGGGGTAGAGACCCAGTACTTC,CASSLAQRAGVETQYF
-,TRBV9,TRBJ2-3,-,TGTGCCAGCAGCGTAGGCGGGCGGGCCAGTAGCACAGATACGCAGTATTTT,CASSVGGRASSTDTQYF
TRBD1,TRBV19,TRBJ2-1,-,TGTGCCAGTAGTATCTTAGGCAGGGGGCGTTACAATGAGCAGTTCTTC,CASSILGRGRYNEQFF
-,TRBV4-1,TRBJ2-2,-,TGCGCCAGCAGCCTTAGGGCAGGGGGGACCGGGGAGCTGTTTTTT,CASSLRAGGTGELFF
TRBD1,TRBV7-9,TRBJ2-7,once,TGTGCCAGCAGCCCGGGACAGGGCTGGGAGCAGTACTTC,CASSPGQGWEQYF
-,TRBV3-1/TRBV3-2,TRBJ2-7,-,TGTGCCAGCAGCCAAGAGGGACAAAGCCCCTACGAGCAGTACTTC,CASSQEGQSPYEQYF
TRBD2,TRBV7-9,TRBJ2-5,-,TGTGCCAGCAGCCTCGGACTAGCGGGAATGGGGCAAGAGACCCAGTACTTC,CASSLGLAGMGQETQYF
-,TRBV18,TRBJ2-3,once,TGTGCCAGCTCACCAGGAGGTTTGGAAGATACGCAGTATTTT,CASSPGGLEDTQYF
-,TRBV3-1/TRBV3-2,TRBJ2-7,-,TGTGCCAGCAGCCAAGATTTGGTGGGAGGTCGAGACGAGCAGTACTTC,CASSQDLVGGRDEQYF
TRBD2,TRBV7-8,TRBJ2-7,-,TGTGCCAGCAGCCCTAGGGAGGGGCTAGCGGGAGGGGCGAGAAACGAGCAGTACTTC,CASSPREGLAGGARNEQYF
-,TRBV19,TRBJ1-4,-,TGTGCCAGTAGAACGAGTCCGGGGAGGGCTAATGAAAAACTGTTTTTT,CASRTSPGRANEKLFF
-,TRBV7-2,TRBJ1-1,-,TGTGCCAGCAGCTTAGCGCGGGGGCCTGAAGCTTTCTTT,CASSLARGPEAFF
-,TRBV3-1/TRBV3-2,TRBJ2-7,-,TGTGCCAGCAGCCAGACGGGGGACGGCTACTACGAGCAGTACTTC,CASSQTGDGYYEQYF
-,TRBV27,TRBJ2-1,-,TGTGCCAGCATTTCCTACAATGAGCAGTTCTTC,CASISYNEQFF
-,TRBV4-1,TRBJ2-7,-,TGCGCCAGCAGCCAAGATCGCGGGGCCCGATTCGCCGAGCAGTACTTC,CASSQDRGARFAEQYF
-,TRBV2,TRBJ2-1,-,TGTGCCAGCACCACAGGTGGGGGCGAGCAGTTCTTC,CASTTGGGEQFF
-,TRBV24-1,TRBJ2-5,-,TGTGCCACCAGTGATTCGTACCAAGAGACCCAGTACTTC,CATSDSYQETQYF
-,TRBV7-7,TRBJ2-5,-,TGTGCTAGCAGCTTTTCCAACGCGCCTTTGGAGACCCAGTACTTC,CASSFSNAPLETQYF
-,TRBV6-1,TRBJ2-5,-,TGTGCCAGCAGTGAAAATCGAAGGCGGGTTAGTGAGACCCAGTACTTC,CASSENRRRVSETQYF
-,TRBV7-3,TRBJ1-2,once,TGTGCCAGCAGCTTAACCTCGGACGGAAACTATGGCTACACCTTC,CASSLTSDGNYGYTF
-,TRBV7-3,TRBJ2-2,-,TGTGCCAGCAGCTTCGGAACAGGGGAGCTGTTTTTT,CASSFGTGELFF
-,TRBV9,TRBJ2-7,-,TGTGCCAGCAGCGTAGGGGCAGATAGCTCCTACGAGCAGTACTTC,CASSVGADSSYEQYF
TRBD1,TRBV6-2/TRBV6-3,TRBJ1-5,-,TGTGCCAGCAGTTGGGCCCGACAGGGTGCGACGGTCGGTAGCAATCAGCCCCAGCATTTT,CASSWARQGATVGSNQPQHF